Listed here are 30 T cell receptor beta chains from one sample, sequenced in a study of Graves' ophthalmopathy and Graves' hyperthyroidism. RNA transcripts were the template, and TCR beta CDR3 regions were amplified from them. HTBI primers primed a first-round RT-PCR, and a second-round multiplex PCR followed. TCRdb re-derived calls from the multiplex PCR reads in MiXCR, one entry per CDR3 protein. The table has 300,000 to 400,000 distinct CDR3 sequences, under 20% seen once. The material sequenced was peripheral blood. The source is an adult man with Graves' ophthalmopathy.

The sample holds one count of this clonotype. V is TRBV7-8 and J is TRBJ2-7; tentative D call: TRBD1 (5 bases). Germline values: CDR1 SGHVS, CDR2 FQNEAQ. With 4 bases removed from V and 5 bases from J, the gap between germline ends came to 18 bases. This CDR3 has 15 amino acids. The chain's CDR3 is CASSSSAGYSHEQYF. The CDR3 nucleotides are TGTGCCAGCAGCTCAAGTGCAGGGTATTCACACGAGCAGTACTTC.

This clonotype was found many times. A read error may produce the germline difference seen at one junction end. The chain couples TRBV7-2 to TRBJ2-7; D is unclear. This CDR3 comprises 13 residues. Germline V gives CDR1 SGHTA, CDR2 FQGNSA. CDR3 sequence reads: CASSLAGSYEQYF. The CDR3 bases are TGTGCCAGCAGTTTAGCTGGTTCCTACGAGCAGTACTTC. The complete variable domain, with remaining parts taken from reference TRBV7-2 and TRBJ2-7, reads GAGVSQSPSNKVTEKGKDVELRCDPISGHTALYWYRQSLGQGLEFLIYFQGNSAPDKSGLPSDRFSAERTGGSVSTLTIQRTQQEDSAVYLCASSLAGSYEQYFGPGTRLTVT.

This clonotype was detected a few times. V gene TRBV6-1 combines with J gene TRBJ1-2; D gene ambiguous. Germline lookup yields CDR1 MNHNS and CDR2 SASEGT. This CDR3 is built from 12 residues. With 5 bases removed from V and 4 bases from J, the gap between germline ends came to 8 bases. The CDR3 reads CASSQTSYGYTF. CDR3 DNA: TGTGCCAGCAGTCAAACCAGCTATGGCTACACCTTC.

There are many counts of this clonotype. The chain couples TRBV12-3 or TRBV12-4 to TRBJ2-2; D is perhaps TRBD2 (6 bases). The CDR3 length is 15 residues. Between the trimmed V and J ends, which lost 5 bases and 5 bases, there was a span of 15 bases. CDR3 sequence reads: CASSHRTTPTGELFF. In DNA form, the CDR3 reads TGTGCCAGCAGTCACCGGACTACGCCTACCGGGGAGCTGTTTTTT.

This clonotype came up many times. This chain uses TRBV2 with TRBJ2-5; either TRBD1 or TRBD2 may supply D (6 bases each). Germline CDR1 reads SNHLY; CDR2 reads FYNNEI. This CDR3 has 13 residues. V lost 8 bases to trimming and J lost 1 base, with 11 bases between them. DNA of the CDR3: TGTGCCAGCCGGGGGACAACCCAAGAGACCCAGTACTTC. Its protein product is CASRGTTQETQYF.

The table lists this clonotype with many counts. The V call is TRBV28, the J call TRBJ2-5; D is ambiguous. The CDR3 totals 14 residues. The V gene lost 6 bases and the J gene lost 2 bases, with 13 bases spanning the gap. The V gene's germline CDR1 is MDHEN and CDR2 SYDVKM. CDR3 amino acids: CASSLPGRQETQYF. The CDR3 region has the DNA TGTGCCAGCAGCCTCCCGGGCAGACAAGAGACCCAGTACTTC.

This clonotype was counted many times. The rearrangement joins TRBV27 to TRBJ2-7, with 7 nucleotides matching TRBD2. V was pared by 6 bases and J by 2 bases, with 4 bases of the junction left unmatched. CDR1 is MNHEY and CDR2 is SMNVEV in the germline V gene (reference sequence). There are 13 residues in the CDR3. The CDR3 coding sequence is TGTGCCAGCAGCCCCCGGGGGGCCTACGAGCAGTACTTC. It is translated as CASSPRGAYEQYF.

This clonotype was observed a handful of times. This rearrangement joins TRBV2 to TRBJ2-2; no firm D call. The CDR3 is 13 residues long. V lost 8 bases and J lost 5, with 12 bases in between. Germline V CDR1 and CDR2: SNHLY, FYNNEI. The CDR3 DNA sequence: TGTGCCAGCGTAGGAACCCAGACCGGGGAGCTGTTTTTT. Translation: CASVGTQTGELFF.

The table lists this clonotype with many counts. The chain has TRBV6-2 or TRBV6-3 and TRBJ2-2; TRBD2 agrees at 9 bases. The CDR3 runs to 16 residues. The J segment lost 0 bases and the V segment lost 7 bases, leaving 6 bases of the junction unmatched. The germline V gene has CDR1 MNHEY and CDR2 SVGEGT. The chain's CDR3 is CASKGGGASNTGELFF. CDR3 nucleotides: TGTGCCAGCAAGGGCGGGGGGGCCTCGAACACCGGGGAGCTGTTTTTT.

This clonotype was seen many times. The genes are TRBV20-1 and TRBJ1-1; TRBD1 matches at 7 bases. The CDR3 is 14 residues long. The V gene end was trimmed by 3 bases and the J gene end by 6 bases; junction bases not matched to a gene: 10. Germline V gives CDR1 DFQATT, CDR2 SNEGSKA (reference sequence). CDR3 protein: CSASARQGISEAFF. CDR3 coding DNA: TGCAGTGCTAGCGCGCGACAGGGAATCTCTGAAGCTTTCTTT.

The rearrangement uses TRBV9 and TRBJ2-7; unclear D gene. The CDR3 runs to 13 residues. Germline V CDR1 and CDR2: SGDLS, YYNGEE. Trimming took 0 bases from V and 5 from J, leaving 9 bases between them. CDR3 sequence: CASSVDVADEQYF. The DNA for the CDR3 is TGTGCCAGCAGCGTAGACGTCGCCGACGAGCAGTACTTC.

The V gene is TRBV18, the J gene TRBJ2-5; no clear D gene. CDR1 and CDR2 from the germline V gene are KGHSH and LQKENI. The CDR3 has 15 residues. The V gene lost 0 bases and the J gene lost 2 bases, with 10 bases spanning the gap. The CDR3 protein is CASSPPGSVQETQYF. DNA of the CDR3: TGTGCCAGCTCACCACCCGGAAGTGTTCAAGAGACCCAGTACTTC. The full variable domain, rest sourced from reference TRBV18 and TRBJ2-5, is NAGVMQNPRHLVRRRGQEARLRCSPMKGHSHVYWYRQLPEEGLKFMVYLQKENIIDESGMPKERFSAEFPKEGPSILRIQQVVRGDSAAYFCASSPPGSVQETQYFGPGTRLLVL.

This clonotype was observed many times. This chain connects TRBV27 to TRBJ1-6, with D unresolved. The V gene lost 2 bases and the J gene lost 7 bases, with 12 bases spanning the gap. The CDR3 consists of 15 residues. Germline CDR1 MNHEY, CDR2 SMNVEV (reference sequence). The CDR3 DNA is TGTGCCAGCAGTTTAGATGGACGGAGAAATTCACCCCTCCACTTT. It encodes CASSLDGRRNSPLHF.

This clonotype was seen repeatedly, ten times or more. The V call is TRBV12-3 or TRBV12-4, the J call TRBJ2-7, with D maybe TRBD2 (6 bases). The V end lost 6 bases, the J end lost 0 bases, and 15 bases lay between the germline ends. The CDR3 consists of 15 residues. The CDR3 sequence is CASSPRAGSSYEQYF. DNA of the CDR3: TGTGCCAGCAGCCCACGAGCGGGTAGCTCCTACGAGCAGTACTTC.

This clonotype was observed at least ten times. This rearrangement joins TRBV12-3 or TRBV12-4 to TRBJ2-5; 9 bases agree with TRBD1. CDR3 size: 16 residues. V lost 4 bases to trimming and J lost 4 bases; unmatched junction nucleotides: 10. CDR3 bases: TGTGCCAGCAGTTCCGGGACAGGGTCCTTGGGAGAGACCCAGTACTTC. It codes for CASSSGTGSLGETQYF.

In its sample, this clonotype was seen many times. The CDR3 protein is CASSRGRDTTHLYGYTF. CDR3 bases: TGTGCCAGTAGTCGGGGCAGGGACACAACGCACCTCTATGGCTACACCTTC. This rearrangement joins TRBV19 to TRBJ1-2; possible D gene TRBD1, 6 bases. Germline V lookup: CDR1 LNHDA, CDR2 SQIVND (reference sequence). The CDR3 runs to 17 residues. The V and J ends lost 5 bases and 4 bases respectively, with 23 bases between them.

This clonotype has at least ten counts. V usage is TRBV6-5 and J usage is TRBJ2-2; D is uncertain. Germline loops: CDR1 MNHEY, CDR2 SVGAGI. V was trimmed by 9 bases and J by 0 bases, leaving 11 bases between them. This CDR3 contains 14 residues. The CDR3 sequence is CASKKGTNTGELFF. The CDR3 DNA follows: TGTGCCAGTAAAAAAGGAACGAACACCGGGGAGCTGTTTTTT.

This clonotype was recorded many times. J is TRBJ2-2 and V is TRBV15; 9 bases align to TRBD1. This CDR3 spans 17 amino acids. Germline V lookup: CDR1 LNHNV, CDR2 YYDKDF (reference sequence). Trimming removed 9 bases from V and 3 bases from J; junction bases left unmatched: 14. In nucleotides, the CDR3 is TGTGCCACAGAGTTGGGGGACAGGGAACACCACACCGGGGAGCTGTTTTTT. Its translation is CATELGDREHHTGELFF.

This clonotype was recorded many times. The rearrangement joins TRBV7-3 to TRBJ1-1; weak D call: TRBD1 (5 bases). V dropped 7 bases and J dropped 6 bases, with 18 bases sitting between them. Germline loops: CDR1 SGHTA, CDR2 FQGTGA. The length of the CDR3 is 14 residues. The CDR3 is CASTRGVMGAEAFF. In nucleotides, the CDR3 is TGTGCCAGCACCAGAGGGGTAATGGGCGCTGAAGCTTTCTTT.

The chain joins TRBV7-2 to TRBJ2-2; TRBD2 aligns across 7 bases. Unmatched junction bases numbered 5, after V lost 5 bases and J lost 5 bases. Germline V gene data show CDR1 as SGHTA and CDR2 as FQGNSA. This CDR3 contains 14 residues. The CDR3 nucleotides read TGTGCCAGCAGCGCAAGCGGGACGACCGGGGAGCTGTTTTTT. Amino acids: CASSASGTTGELFF.

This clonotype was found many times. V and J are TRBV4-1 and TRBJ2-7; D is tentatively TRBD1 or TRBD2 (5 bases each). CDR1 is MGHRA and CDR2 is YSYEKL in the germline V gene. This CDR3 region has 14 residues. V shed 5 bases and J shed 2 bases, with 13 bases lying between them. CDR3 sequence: CASSSPGAPYEQYF. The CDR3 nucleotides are TGCGCCAGCAGCTCCCCCGGGGCCCCCTACGAGCAGTACTTC.

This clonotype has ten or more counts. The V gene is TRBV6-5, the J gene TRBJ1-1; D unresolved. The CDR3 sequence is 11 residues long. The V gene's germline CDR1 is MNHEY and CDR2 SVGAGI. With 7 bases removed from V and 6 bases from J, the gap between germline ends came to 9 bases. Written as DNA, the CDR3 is TGTGCCAGCAAACGCTGGCCTGAAGCTTTCTTT. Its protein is CASKRWPEAFF.

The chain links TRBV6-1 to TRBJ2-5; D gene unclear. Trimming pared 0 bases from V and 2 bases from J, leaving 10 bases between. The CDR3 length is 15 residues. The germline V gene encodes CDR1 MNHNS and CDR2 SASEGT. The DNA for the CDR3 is TGTGCCAGCAGTGAAGCGTGGGTTGGTCAAGAGACCCAGTACTTC. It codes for CASSEAWVGQETQYF.

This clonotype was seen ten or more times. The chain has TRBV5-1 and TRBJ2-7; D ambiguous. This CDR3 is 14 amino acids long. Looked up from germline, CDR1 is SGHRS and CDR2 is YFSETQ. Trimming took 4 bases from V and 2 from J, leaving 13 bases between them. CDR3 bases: TGCGCCAGCAGCCAAGACCCCGGACCCTACGAGCAGTACTTC. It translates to CASSQDPGPYEQYF.

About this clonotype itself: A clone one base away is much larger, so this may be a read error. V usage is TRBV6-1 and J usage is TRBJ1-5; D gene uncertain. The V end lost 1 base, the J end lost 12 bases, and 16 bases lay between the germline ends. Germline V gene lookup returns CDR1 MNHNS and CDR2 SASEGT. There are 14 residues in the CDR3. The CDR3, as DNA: TGTGCCAGCAGTGAAGGGACCGCCTCGGAGCACCAGCATTTT. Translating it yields CASSEGTASEHQHF.

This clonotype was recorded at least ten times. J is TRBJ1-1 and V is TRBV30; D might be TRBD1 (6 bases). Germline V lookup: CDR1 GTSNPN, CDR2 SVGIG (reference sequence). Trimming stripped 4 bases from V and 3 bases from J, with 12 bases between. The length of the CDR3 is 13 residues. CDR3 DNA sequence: TGTGCCTGGACATATCAGGGGTACACTGAAGCTTTCTTT. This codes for CAWTYQGYTEAFF.

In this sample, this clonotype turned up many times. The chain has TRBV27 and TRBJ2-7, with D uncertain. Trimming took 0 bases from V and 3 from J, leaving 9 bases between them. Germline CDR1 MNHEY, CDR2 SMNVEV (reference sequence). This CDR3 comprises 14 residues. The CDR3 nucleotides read TGTGCCAGCAGTTTATCCCACCCGGACTACGAGCAGTACTTC. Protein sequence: CASSLSHPDYEQYF.

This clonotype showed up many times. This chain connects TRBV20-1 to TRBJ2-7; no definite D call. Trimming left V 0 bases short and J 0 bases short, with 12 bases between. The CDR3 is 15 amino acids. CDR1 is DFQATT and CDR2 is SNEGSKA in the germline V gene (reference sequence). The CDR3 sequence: CSARDQMGNSYEQYF. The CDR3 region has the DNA TGCAGTGCTAGAGATCAGATGGGCAACTCCTACGAGCAGTACTTC.

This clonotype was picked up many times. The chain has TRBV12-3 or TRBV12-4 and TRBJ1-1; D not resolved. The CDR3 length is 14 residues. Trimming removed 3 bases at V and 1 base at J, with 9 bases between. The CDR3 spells CASSFGLGNTEAFF. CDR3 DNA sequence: TGTGCCAGCAGTTTCGGTCTCGGGAACACTGAAGCTTTCTTT.

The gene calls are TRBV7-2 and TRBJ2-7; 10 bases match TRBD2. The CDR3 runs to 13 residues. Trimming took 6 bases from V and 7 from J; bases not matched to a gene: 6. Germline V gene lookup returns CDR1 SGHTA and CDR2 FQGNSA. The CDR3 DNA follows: TGTGCCAGCAGGGGGGTAGCGGGGGGTGAGCAGTACTTC. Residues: CASRGVAGGEQYF. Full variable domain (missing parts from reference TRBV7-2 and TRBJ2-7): GAGVSQSPSNKVTEKGKDVELRCDPISGHTALYWYRQSLGQGLEFLIYFQGNSAPDKSGLPSDRFSAERTGGSVSTLTIQRTQQEDSAVYLCASRGVAGGEQYFGPGTRLTVT.